This TCR beta chain derives from a study of blood T cell repertoires in COVID-19. Study in general: Acute-phase and convalescent COVID-19 samples originated in the United States, Italy and Spain. The cDNA or gDNA used as material had been derived from T cells, B-cell-depleted T cells, or PBMCs.

In the source study's methods: For nucleated cells, counts were estimated from reference gene primer amplification. Here immunoSEQ multiplex PCR was the method, and the copy in TCRdb shows in-frame clones only, minus some. V, J and clone size are those of that table, while D and trimming were read from the DNA. Among around 100,000 clones listed, about 80% were seen once. The V and J ends lost 2 bases and 1 base, in that order; junction bases with no gene match: 8. The germline CDR1 and CDR2 sequences are SGHAT and FQNNGV. The CDR3 runs 17 residues. Sequencing input: peripheral blood. The sequence came from a man in his 70s with active or convalescent COVID-19. The J gene is TRBJ2-1, the V gene TRBV11-2; 7 positions match TRBD2. The CDR3 here is CASSLIRGRGSYNEQFF. CDR3 DNA sequence: TGTGCCAGCAGCTTAATCCGCGGGAGAGGGTCCTACAATGAGCAGTTCTTC.